The 10 T cell receptor beta chains below all came from one sample that was sequenced in a study of blood T cell repertoires in COVID-19. TCRdb's table, derived via immunoSEQ multiplex PCR, lists solely in-frame clones and lacks some. The sample carries around 230,000 clones, more than 85% recorded once. Sequencing was performed on peripheral blood. All receptors derive from a middle-aged man with acute or convalescent COVID-19.

This chain uses TRBV10-3 with TRBJ2-1; D call uncertain. Trimming took off 3 bases at V and 4 bases at J, with 4 bases between the two ends. CDR1 and CDR2 (germline): ENHRY, SYGVKD. The length of the CDR3 is 12 residues. The CDR3: CAISESYNEQFF. For the CDR3, the DNA is TGTGCCATCAGTGAATCATACAATGAGCAGTTCTTC.

This sequence joins TRBV19 and TRBJ2-7; 8 nucleotides align to TRBD1. This CDR3 is 16 amino acids long. CDR1 is LNHDA, CDR2 SQIVND, per germline (reference sequence). J gave up 1 base and V 4 bases, and 9 bases lay outside the gene matches. The DNA for the CDR3 is TGTGCCAGTAGTAGGGCCGGGACAGGAGCTTCCTACGAGCAGTACTTC. This translates into CASSRAGTGASYEQYF.

This chain joins TRBV7-6 and TRBJ2-1; D call uncertain. Trimming cost V 1 base and J 6 bases, with 13 bases left between them. CDR3 length: 15 amino acids. Looked up from germline, CDR1 is SGHVS and CDR2 is FNYEAQ. The CDR3, as DNA: TGTGCCAGCAGCTTAGGGGCTCAGGCCTCCAATGAGCAGTTCTTC. This encodes CASSLGAQASNEQFF.

The chain recombines TRBV19 with TRBJ2-7; 8 bases are a match to TRBD1. Looked up from germline, CDR1 is LNHDA and CDR2 is SQIVND (reference sequence). The V and J ends lost 5 bases and 4 bases, in that order; junction bases with no gene match: 7. The CDR3 has 14 amino acids. The CDR3 protein is CASSLGTGAYEQYF. Here the CDR3 DNA reads TGTGCCAGTAGTTTGGGGACAGGCGCGTACGAGCAGTACTTC. Supplemented by reference TRBV19 and TRBJ2-7, the full variable domain reads DGGITQSPKYLFRKEGQNVTLSCEQNLNHDAMYWYRQDPGQGLRLIYYSQIVNDFQKGDIAEGYSVSREKKESFPLTVTSAQKNPTAFYLCASSLGTGAYEQYFGPGTRLTVT.

This chain uses TRBV5-1 with TRBJ2-7, with D possibly TRBD1 on 6 matching bases. The CDR3 spans 16 residues. The ends were cut back, 0 bases at V and 2 bases at J, with 15 bases in the middle. The germline V gene encodes CDR1 SGHRS and CDR2 YFSETQ. Here the CDR3 reads CASSLGGPSGTYEQYF. DNA of the CDR3: TGCGCCAGCAGCTTGGGGGGGCCGTCAGGAACCTACGAGCAGTACTTC. The entire variable domain, with the rest obtained from reference TRBV5-1 and TRBJ2-7, is as follows: KAGVTQTPRYLIKTRGQQVTLSCSPISGHRSVSWYQQTPGQGLQFLFEYFSETQRNKGNFPGRFSGRQFSNSRSEMNVSTLELGDSALYLCASSLGGPSGTYEQYFGPGTRLTVT.

This clone was recorded only once. This chain links TRBV19 with TRBJ2-7; no clear D. Germline-derived CDR1 and CDR2 are LNHDA and SQIVND (reference sequence). The CDR3 is made up of 13 amino acids. The V and J ends lost 1 base and 3 bases respectively, with 7 bases between them. Here the CDR3 reads CASSIANGYEQYF. For the CDR3, the DNA is TGTGCCAGTAGTATAGCGAACGGCTACGAGCAGTACTTC.

This clone came up a few times. V is TRBV7-3 and J is TRBJ2-7, with a possible D match to TRBD1 (6 bases). Germline-derived CDR1 and CDR2 are SGHTA and FQGTGA. Trimming left V 3 bases short and J 0 bases short, with 9 bases between. The CDR3 runs 14 residues. The CDR3 nucleotides are TGTGCCAGCAGCTTGACAGGTGACTCCTACGAGCAGTACTTC. Translated, it gives CASSLTGDSYEQYF.

This clone was seen a single time. The rearrangement joins TRBV27 to TRBJ2-7, with 10 nucleotides matching TRBD1. V was clipped by 6 bases and J by 3 bases; unmatched bases: 5. The CDR3 has 14 residues. Looked up from germline, CDR1 is MNHEY and CDR2 is SMNVEV (reference sequence). The CDR3 DNA reads TGTGCCAGCAGCTCGGGACAGGGGAACTACGAGCAGTACTTC. Protein: CASSSGQGNYEQYF.

The genes are TRBV13 and TRBJ2-7, with a tentative D call TRBD2 (7 bases). The CDR3 spans 15 residues. Germline V CDR1 and CDR2: PRHDT, FYEKMQ (reference sequence). The V end was cut by 2 bases, the J end by 4 bases, with 15 bases between. CDR3 in amino acids: CASSLLAGAKYEQYF. In DNA form, the CDR3 reads TGTGCCAGCAGCTTACTTGCGGGGGCGAAGTACGAGCAGTACTTC.

The V call is TRBV4-2, the J call TRBJ2-7; D is possibly TRBD1 (6 bases). V was pared by 1 base and J by 0 bases, with 25 bases between. The germline V gene encodes CDR1 LGHNA and CDR2 YNFKEQ. The CDR3 totals 20 residues. The CDR3 DNA reads as TGTGCCAGCAGCCAAGCCCAAGTACCGTCGCTAGGGGGTTTCTCCTACGAGCAGTACTTC. It translates to CASSQAQVPSLGGFSYEQYF.